This T cell receptor (beta chain) came from a study of T-cell reconstitution after alpha-beta-depleted transplantation in children. Unique molecular identifiers were incorporated during preparation of the TCRbeta library. From the PCR reads, TCRdb called clonotypes with MiXCR, one entry per CDR3 protein. The table shows about 110,000 distinct CDR3 sequences, with around 6.4% occurring only once. Germline CDR1 and CDR2: LGHDT and YNNKEL (reference sequence). Germline trimming cut 1 base from V and 2 bases from J; bases unmatched to any gene: 8. The length of the CDR3 is 17 residues. This chain links TRBV3-1 with TRBJ2-3, with 8 nucleotides matching TRBD1. This sequence was found in a male patient under 10 years old who had a stem cell transplant for acute lymphoblastic leukemia, so the T cells may come from the graft donor. This material consisted of PBMCs, mostly from graft donor cells, taken 360 days after TCRalphabeta/CD19-depleted stem cell transplant. In nucleotides, the CDR3 is TGTGCCAGCAGCCAAGGGCCCGGACAGGGCTACACAGATACGCAGTATTTT. Protein: CASSQGPGQGYTDTQYF.